A selection of T cell receptor beta chains follows, all from one sample in a study of early T cells in non-severe SARS-CoV-2 infection. TCRdb recomputed calls from the 5' RACE reads with MiXCR, one row per CDR3 protein. This table holds some 19,000 distinct CDR3 sequences, 4.2% found once. Sample: whole blood. These receptor sequences come from an adult who was a healthcare worker with PCR-confirmed SARS-CoV-2 infection or an uninfected control (not recorded which). Both conserved end residues are part of each CDR3. A D gene is named only where the DNA matches it firmly. Clone size is stated in some rows and not others, as once, few, many or a class when expanded.

D: .
J: TRBJ2-3
size: many
V: TRBV5-1
DNA: TGCGCCAGCAGCTACTTTCCTGACGATACGCAGTATTTT
CDR3: CASSYFPDDTQYF

D: .
J: TRBJ2-1
size: many
V: TRBV11-3
DNA: TGTGCCAGCAGCCGGGGGAACGATGAGCAGTTCTTC
CDR3: CASSRGNDEQFF

D: .
J: TRBJ2-3
size: few
V: TRBV5-1
DNA: TGCGCCAGCAGCTTTGAGGACCAGACCACAGATACGCAGTATTTT
CDR3: CASSFEDQTTDTQYF

D: .
J: TRBJ2-1
size: many
V: TRBV11-1
DNA: TGTGCCAGCAGCTTGGATCGAGGGATAAACAATGAGCAGTTCTTC
CDR3: CASSLDRGINNEQFF

D: .
J: TRBJ2-6
size: medium-sized
V: TRBV4-3
DNA: TGCGCCAGCAGCCAAGAGGAGGGGGCTGGGGCCAACGTCCTGACTTTC
CDR3: CASSQEEGAGANVLTF

D: .
J: TRBJ2-7
size: many
V: TRBV21-1
DNA: TGTGCCAATCTCTCTAGGTTCGACGAGCAGTACTTC
CDR3: CANLSRFDEQYF

D: TRBD2
J: TRBJ2-1
size: once
V: TRBV20-1
DNA: TGCAGTGCTAGAGATCTGAGCGGGGAGATCAATGAGCAGTTCTTC
CDR3: CSARDLSGEINEQFF

D: .
J: TRBJ1-5
size: many
V: TRBV18
DNA: TGTGCCAGCTCACTTGGGACCCAGCCCCAGCATTTT
CDR3: CASSLGTQPQHF

D: .
J: TRBJ1-1
size: many
V: TRBV6-2/TRBV6-3
DNA: TGTGCCAGCAGTGACACCCGAACACGACCCGAAGCTTTCTTT
CDR3: CASSDTRTRPEAFF

D: TRBD1
J: TRBJ1-1
size: medium-sized
V: TRBV18
DNA: TGTGCCAGCTCAACGACAGGGATGAACACTGAAGCTTTCTTT
CDR3: CASSTTGMNTEAFF

D: TRBD1
J: TRBJ2-5
size: many
V: TRBV6-5
DNA: TGTGCCAGCAGTTACCGGACAGGGGGCTGGGAGACCCAGTACTTC
CDR3: CASSYRTGGWETQYF

D: .
J: TRBJ1-5
size: few
V: TRBV7-6
DNA: TGTGCCAGCAGCATGGGGGCGTTCGGACTTGATCAGCCCCAGCATTTT
CDR3: CASSMGAFGLDQPQHF

D: .
J: TRBJ2-3
size: many
V: TRBV12-3/TRBV12-4
DNA: TGTGCCAGCAGCTGGACGGATAGCACAGATACGCAGTATTTT
CDR3: CASSWTDSTDTQYF

D: TRBD2
J: TRBJ2-3
size: many
V: TRBV4-2
DNA: TGTGCCAGCAGCCAAGACACCGGGACTAGCGGGGTCGGGCTTCCTACAGATACGCAGTATTTT
CDR3: CASSQDTGTSGVGLPTDTQYF

D: .
J: TRBJ2-5
size: many
V: TRBV2
DNA: TGTGCCAGCAGTGAAGTTGAATTTTGGGTCAGCCAAGAGACCCAGTACTTC
CDR3: CASSEVEFWVSQETQYF

D: .
J: TRBJ2-2
size: .
V: TRBV20-1
DNA: TGCAGTGCTAGGTTTATGGCCGGGGAGCTGTTTTTT
CDR3: CSARFMAGELFF

D: .
J: TRBJ1-3
size: .
V: TRBV2
DNA: TGTGCCAGCAGTGAACCCCGATTTACCTTCTCTGGAAACACCATATATTTT
CDR3: CASSEPRFTFSGNTIYF

D: TRBD2
J: TRBJ2-3
size: many
V: TRBV9
DNA: TGTGCCAGCAGCGTTAAGGGACTAGCGGGATGGGTAGATACGCAGTATTTT
CDR3: CASSVKGLAGWVDTQYF

D: TRBD1
J: TRBJ1-5
size: many
V: TRBV7-9
DNA: TGTGCCAGCAGCTTAGGACAGGGGGATTTTCAGCCCCAGCATTTT
CDR3: CASSLGQGDFQPQHF

D: .
J: TRBJ2-1
size: few
V: TRBV12-3/TRBV12-4
DNA: TGTGCCAGCAGTTCTATGTGGGTAGATGAGCAGTTCTTC
CDR3: CASSSMWVDEQFF

D: TRBD1
J: TRBJ1-2
size: many
V: TRBV25-1
DNA: TGTGCCAGCAGGGGGTGGACAGGGGGATTTAACTATGGCTACACCTTC
CDR3: CASRGWTGGFNYGYTF

D: .
J: TRBJ2-1
size: many
V: TRBV7-9
DNA: TGTGCCAGCAGCTTAGACCTTCAAACCCTCAGTGAGCAGTTCTTC
CDR3: CASSLDLQTLSEQFF

D: .
J: TRBJ1-5
size: .
V: TRBV2
DNA: TGTGCCAGCATACAGGGACCCAATCAGCCCCAGCATTTT
CDR3: CASIQGPNQPQHF

D: TRBD1
J: TRBJ2-7
size: many
V: TRBV20-1
DNA: TGCAGTGCTAACCGGGACAGGGGGACCTACGAGCAGTACTTC
CDR3: CSANRDRGTYEQYF

D: .
J: TRBJ1-5
size: .
V: TRBV20-1
DNA: TGCAGTGCGCGGGAGAGCAATCAGCCCCAGCATTTT
CDR3: CSARESNQPQHF

D: .
J: TRBJ2-2
size: few
V: TRBV20-1
DNA: TGCAGTGCCTACGCCCACGCCGGGGAGCTGTTTTTT
CDR3: CSAYAHAGELFF

D: TRBD1
J: TRBJ2-5
size: medium-sized
V: TRBV12-3/TRBV12-4
DNA: TGTGCCAGCGTCGACGGGACAGCTCAAGAGACCCAGTACTTC
CDR3: CASVDGTAQETQYF

D: .
J: TRBJ2-1
size: medium-sized
V: TRBV20-1
DNA: TGCAGTGCGCCCAGTCGGAGCTCCTACAATGAGCAGTTCTTC
CDR3: CSAPSRSSYNEQFF

D: .
J: TRBJ2-4
size: many
V: TRBV11-2
DNA: TGTGCCAGCAGCTTCCCGCTCGGCGGGGCAGGAAACATTCAGTACTTC
CDR3: CASSFPLGGAGNIQYF

D: .
J: TRBJ1-2
size: many
V: TRBV5-4
DNA: TGTGCCAGCAGCTTGGTCGGGGTGGAAGGCTACACCTTC
CDR3: CASSLVGVEGYTF

D: TRBD2
J: TRBJ2-1
size: many
V: TRBV19
DNA: TGTGCCAGTAGTGTCGGACTAGCGGACTACAATGAGCAGTTCTTC
CDR3: CASSVGLADYNEQFF

D: .
J: TRBJ2-1
size: many
V: TRBV3-2
DNA: TGTGCCAGCAGCCAAGCCCTTTCTAGCGGGGGGAGAGCCTACAATGAGCAGTTCTTC
CDR3: CASSQALSSGGRAYNEQFF

D: .
J: TRBJ2-1
size: few
V: TRBV12-3/TRBV12-4
DNA: TGTGCCAGCAGAAGACAGACTCGGAGTGATAATGAGCAGTTCTTC
CDR3: CASRRQTRSDNEQFF

D: .
J: TRBJ2-3
size: .
V: TRBV5-5
DNA: TGTGCCAGCAGCTTGGGGGACGGGGGTAACACAGATACGCAGTATTTT
CDR3: CASSLGDGGNTDTQYF

D: TRBD1
J: TRBJ2-1
size: many
V: TRBV4-3
DNA: TGCGCCAGCAGCCAAGAGACAGGGGGTGCAATAATGGATGAGCAGTTCTTC
CDR3: CASSQETGGAIMDEQFF

D: .
J: TRBJ1-1
size: few
V: TRBV7-6
DNA: TGTGCCAGCAGCTATTCCGGACAGAAGAACACTGAAGCTTTCTTT
CDR3: CASSYSGQKNTEAFF

D: TRBD2
J: TRBJ2-1
size: many
V: TRBV9
DNA: TGTGCCAGCAGTGCGGGGGGCCGATCCTACAATGAGCAGTTCTTC
CDR3: CASSAGGRSYNEQFF

D: .
J: TRBJ1-1
size: many
V: TRBV5-5
DNA: TGTGCCAGCAGCTTGCAGCTTATGAACACTGAAGCTTTCTTT
CDR3: CASSLQLMNTEAFF

D: .
J: TRBJ2-3
size: many
V: TRBV7-9
DNA: TGTGCCAGCCGCCGGCCGGGGAAGGATACGCAGTATTTT
CDR3: CASRRPGKDTQYF

D: .
J: TRBJ2-5
size: many
V: TRBV20-1
DNA: TGCAGTGCCACAACCTTAAATCAAGAGACCCAGTACTTC
CDR3: CSATTLNQETQYF

D: .
J: TRBJ2-3
size: many
V: TRBV6-4
DNA: TGTGCCAGCACCCCTAAGGGGGGAAGCACAGATACGCAGTATTTT
CDR3: CASTPKGGSTDTQYF

D: .
J: TRBJ2-5
size: .
V: TRBV5-5
DNA: TGTGCCAGCAGCCGCCGATGGGGTAGCGCCGGGGAGACCCAGTACTTC
CDR3: CASSRRWGSAGETQYF

D: .
J: TRBJ2-7
size: many
V: TRBV12-5
DNA: TGTGCTAGTGGTTTGGTACGTCAGGGACCCTACGAGCAGTACTTC
CDR3: CASGLVRQGPYEQYF

D: TRBD2
J: TRBJ2-3
size: many
V: TRBV7-7
DNA: TGTGCTAGCAGCCCAGGGAAAACGGGGGGGCCTCACGAGTCAGATACGCAGTATTTT
CDR3: CASSPGKTGGPHESDTQYF

D: .
J: TRBJ1-1
size: medium-sized
V: TRBV29-1
DNA: TGCAGCGTTGAAATAAACAAGAACACTGAAGCTTTCTTT
CDR3: CSVEINKNTEAFF

D: .
J: TRBJ2-7
size: many
V: TRBV7-8
DNA: TGTGCCAGCAGACGGGCTGGTGAGCAGTACTTC
CDR3: CASRRAGEQYF

D: .
J: TRBJ2-2
size: many
V: TRBV12-3/TRBV12-4
DNA: TGTGCCAGCAGTTTAGCGCCCAGGGGCCATACCGGGGAGCTGTTTTTT
CDR3: CASSLAPRGHTGELFF

D: .
J: TRBJ1-2
size: many
V: TRBV7-2
DNA: TGTGCCAGCAGCTTAGCGGTAGGGAACGGCGGCTACACCTTC
CDR3: CASSLAVGNGGYTF

D: .
J: TRBJ2-7
size: many
V: TRBV9
DNA: TGTGCCAGCAGCGTGGGCGAAGGCTACGAGCAGTACTTC
CDR3: CASSVGEGYEQYF